This T cell receptor beta chain was recovered during a study of blood T cell repertoires in COVID-19. The CDR3 totals 14 residues. CDR1 and CDR2 (germline): SGHAT, FQNNGV. Unmatched junction bases numbered 6, after V lost 3 bases and J lost 6 bases. Measured with immunoSEQ multiplex PCR; TCRdb has only the in-frame clones, and not every one. The table records hundreds of thousands of clones, 75% to 90% of them present only once. The chain uses TRBV11-2 and TRBJ2-3; 7 bases align to TRBD2. The specimen sequenced was peripheral blood. This clonotype was sampled from a human donor in a cohort sampled during active COVID-19. CDR3 loop: CASSLGGSADTQYF. The DNA for the CDR3 is TGTGCCAGCAGCTTGGGCGGGAGTGCGGATACGCAGTATTTT.